These 27 T cell receptor beta chains came from one sample sequenced in a study of T cell repertoires in cytomegalovirus infection (dated by TCRdb to the late 2010s). Sequencing took place on an Illumina HiSeq 1500. TCRdb trimmed the raw reads at Q25, called clones with MiXCR and kept productive beta chains. Each CDR3 protein appears once, grouped with its most common genes and DNA. Here the sample has 400,000 to 600,000 distinct CDR3 sequences; about 42% occur a single time. 43% of the sample is held by the ten biggest clonotypes. The sample's treatment or condition label is to be understood as: in vitro stimulation with specific CMV peptide epitopes to enrich CMV-specific T cells. Which antigens these TCRs recognize remains unknown. The sequencing here drew on cultured PBMCs, taken from culture after CMV antigen stimulation. These receptors came from a human donor in good health (CMV status not recorded). Some clones in this sample may be carry-over from other donors' samples.

This clonotype was observed a handful of times. The CDR3 nucleotides are TGTGCCAGCAGCCTGTCTGAGCGGGGCACTGAAGCTTTCTTT. Translation: CASSLSERGTEAFF. J is TRBJ1-1 and V is TRBV5-4; D gene uncertain. Germline lookup yields CDR1 SGHNT and CDR2 YYREEE (reference sequence). V dropped 4 bases and J dropped 4 bases, with 14 bases sitting between them. The CDR3 extends over 14 amino acids.

This sequence joins TRBV5-3 and TRBJ2-5, with 8 bases that match TRBD2. TRBV5-3 is flagged as an ORF with uncertain function. After removal of 3 bases from V and 1 base from J, the junction contained 8 bases not matched to a gene. This CDR3 spans 16 amino acids. This chain's CDR3 is CARSWTRAGGQETQYF. The DNA for the CDR3 is TGTGCCAGAAGCTGGACCCGGGCGGGAGGCCAAGAGACCCAGTACTTC.

This clonotype was seen only a few times. This chain joins TRBV7-2 and TRBJ1-5, with D unresolved. The CDR3 covers 14 residues. Trimming left V 5 bases short and J 4 bases short, with 12 bases between. CDR1 and CDR2 from the germline V gene are SGHTA and FQGNSA. The CDR3 loop reads CASSQPPGNQPQHF. The CDR3 DNA reads TGTGCCAGCAGCCAGCCCCCCGGAAATCAGCCCCAGCATTTT.

This rearrangement joins TRBV19 to TRBJ1-5; D not certain. The V end lost 1 base, the J end lost 5 bases, and 6 bases lay between the germline ends. The CDR3 runs 13 residues. Germline V lookup: CDR1 LNHDA, CDR2 SQIVND (reference sequence). The CDR3 bases are TGTGCCAGTAGTATAGCCCTACATCAGCCCCAGCATTTT. It codes for CASSIALHQPQHF.

V usage is TRBV28 and J usage is TRBJ1-5; no reliable D call. Germline V lookup: CDR1 MDHEN, CDR2 SYDVKM. Trimming cost V 2 bases and J 3 bases, with 14 bases left between them. This CDR3 contains 16 residues. The CDR3, as DNA: TGTGCCAGCAGTTTAATGGGAACTTGGGACAATCAGCCCCAGCATTTT. This gives the protein CASSLMGTWDNQPQHF.

This clonotype was found a few times. The rearrangement uses TRBV7-2 and TRBJ2-5, with unresolved D. Trimming left V 8 bases short and J 5 bases short, with 12 bases between. CDR1 is SGHTA, CDR2 FQGNSA, per germline. The CDR3 length is 12 residues. CDR3: CASLNYGETQYF. As DNA, the CDR3 is TGTGCCAGCTTGAATTACGGGGAGACCCAGTACTTC.

The J gene is TRBJ2-7, the V gene TRBV20-1; 7 bases agree with TRBD1. This CDR3 contains 14 residues. Germline CDR1 is DFQATT and CDR2 is SNEGSKA (reference sequence). CDR3 amino acids: CAWVRDSLYYEQYF. CDR3 DNA sequence: TGCGCCTGGGTTAGGGACAGCTTATACTACGAGCAGTACTTC.

Comments on this clonotype: One end of the junction is discordant with germline, which a read error may explain. The chain combines TRBV20-1 with TRBJ2-2; D is undetermined. Per the germline V gene, CDR1 is DFQATT and CDR2 is SNEGSKA (reference sequence). The CDR3 totals 14 residues. The CDR3 DNA sequence: TGTAGTGTATCGCGGCCTGGAAACACCGGGGAGCTGTTTTTT. This codes for CSVSRPGNTGELFF.

The DNA of the CDR3 is TGTGCCAGCAGTGAAGGCCGCGGATCTGGCTACACCTTC. Translating gives CASSEGRGSGYTF. This chain connects TRBV6-1 to TRBJ1-2; D gene unclear. The CDR3 sequence is 13 residues long. V was cut by 1 base and J by 7 bases, with 10 bases left in between. CDR1 MNHNS and CDR2 SASEGT come from the germline V gene.

J is TRBJ2-7 and V is TRBV2; D unresolved. Per germline, CDR1 SNHLY and CDR2 FYNNEI. The CDR3 is 15 amino acids. Trimming shortened V by 8 bases and J by 2 bases, and 19 bases separated the two germline ends. Written as DNA, the CDR3 is TGTGCCAGCTCCATCGGGCAGCGTGTTACCTACGAGCAGTACTTC. Amino acid sequence: CASSIGQRVTYEQYF.

The chain uses TRBV6-1 and TRBJ2-3; 7 positions match TRBD2. The V segment lost 6 bases and the J segment 0 bases; nucleotides outside the gene matches: 6. The CDR3 length is 15 residues. Germline CDR1 reads MNHNS; CDR2 reads SASEGT. In DNA form, the CDR3 reads TGTGCCAGCAGGGGGTCTAGCGGAAGCACAGATACGCAGTATTTT. Amino acid sequence: CASRGSSGSTDTQYF.

This chain connects TRBV7-6 to TRBJ2-1, with 11 bases lining up with TRBD2. The CDR3 runs 17 residues. The germline V gene has CDR1 SGHVS and CDR2 FNYEAQ. Trimming cost V 3 bases and J 8 bases; bases outside gene matches: 12. The CDR3 sequence: CASSLGLAGGLWHEQFF. In nucleotides, the CDR3 is TGTGCCAGCAGCTTGGGCCTAGCGGGAGGTTTATGGCATGAGCAGTTCTTC.

The V call is TRBV11-3, the J call TRBJ1-6, with 8 bases fitting TRBD1. In germline, CDR1 is SGHNT, CDR2 YENEEA. Trimming cost V 5 bases and J 6 bases; bases outside gene matches: 3. This CDR3 region has 14 residues. Here the CDR3 DNA reads TGTGCCAGCAGCCAGGGGGCCGGTAATTCACCCCTCCACTTT. It is translated as CASSQGAGNSPLHF. The complete variable domain, with remaining parts taken from reference TRBV11-3 and TRBJ1-6, reads EAGVVQSPRYKIIEKKQPVAFWCNPISGHNTLYWYLQNLGQGPELLIRYENEEAVDDSQLPKDRFSAERLKGVDSTLKIQPAELGDSAVYLCASSQGAGNSPLHFGNGTRLTVT.

The chain uses TRBV3-1 and TRBJ1-4; D call uncertain. The CDR3 length is 12 residues. V was shortened by 8 bases and J by 5 bases, with 9 bases between the two germline ends. From germline, CDR1 is LGHDT and CDR2 YNNKEL (reference sequence). The CDR3 nucleotides are TGTGCCAGCCTCAGTGGGAATGAAAAACTGTTTTTT. It encodes CASLSGNEKLFF.

J is TRBJ1-4 and V is TRBV19; weak D call: TRBD1 (5 bases). V was shortened by 5 bases and J by 7 bases, with 20 bases between the two germline ends. CDR1 and CDR2 from the germline V gene are LNHDA and SQIVND (reference sequence). The CDR3 consists of 16 residues. This CDR3 reads CASSSRTPLEPEKLFF. The CDR3 DNA reads TGTGCCAGTAGTTCGCGGACACCATTGGAACCTGAAAAACTGTTTTTT.

This clonotype occurred a few times. This chain uses TRBV7-9 with TRBJ2-1; the D call may be TRBD1 or TRBD2 (5 bases each). Germline assignment: CDR1 SEHNR and CDR2 FQNEAQ (reference sequence). Trimming stripped 8 bases from V and 6 bases from J, with 20 bases between. This CDR3 contains 15 residues. Here the CDR3 DNA reads TGTGCCAGCGATAGAGTTCGGGACCTACTCAATGAGCAGTTCTTC. It encodes CASDRVRDLLNEQFF.

The gene calls are TRBV4-1 and TRBJ2-6, with D unclear. This CDR3 has 18 residues. The germline V gene encodes CDR1 MGHRA and CDR2 YSYEKL. The ends were cut back, 5 bases at V and 1 base at J, with 18 bases in the middle. The CDR3 sequence: CASSAIFLKVSGANVLTF. Here the CDR3 DNA reads TGCGCCAGCAGCGCTATATTCCTTAAGGTTTCTGGGGCCAACGTCCTGACTTTC.

This clonotype was observed once. This sequence joins TRBV6-1 and TRBJ1-5, with TRBD1 as a possible D gene (5 bases). The CDR3 loop spans 15 amino acids. Trimming stripped 7 bases from V and 6 bases from J, with 19 bases between. Germline lookup yields CDR1 MNHNS and CDR2 SASEGT. CDR3 amino acids: CASTPWFGGTQPQHF. The CDR3 DNA reads TGTGCCAGCACCCCATGGTTTGGGGGAACTCAGCCCCAGCATTTT.

The chain employs TRBV9 and TRBJ2-1, with D possibly matching TRBD2 (6 bases). Germline V gene data show CDR1 as SGDLS and CDR2 as YYNGEE. The CDR3 runs to 15 residues. The V and J ends lost 0 bases and 2 bases respectively, with 9 bases between them. CDR3 DNA sequence: TGTGCCAGCAGCGTAGATCCGGGAGCCTACAATGAGCAGTTCTTC. It yields the protein CASSVDPGAYNEQFF.

V gene TRBV7-8 combines with J gene TRBJ1-2; D is unresolved. CDR1 and CDR2 (germline): SGHVS, FQNEAQ. The CDR3 length is 14 residues. With 4 bases removed from V and 0 bases from J, the gap between germline ends came to 9 bases. CDR3 nucleotides: TGTGCCAGCAGCTCGAGGGTCTCTAACTATGGCTACACCTTC. Translated: CASSSRVSNYGYTF. The full variable domain, with the rest looked up from reference TRBV7-8 and TRBJ1-2, is GAGVSQSPRYKVAKRGQDVALRCDPISGHVSLFWYQQALGQGPEFLTYFQNEAQLDKSGLPSDRFFAERPEGSVSTLKIQRTQQEDSAVYLCASSSRVSNYGYTFGSGTRLTVV.

The rearrangement uses TRBV5-1 and TRBJ2-5; 7 nucleotides align to TRBD1. V dropped 2 bases and J dropped 2; count of bases not matched to a gene: 6. This CDR3 has 15 amino acids. CDR1 SGHRS and CDR2 YFSETQ come from the germline V gene. The CDR3 here is CASSFTGAGQETQYF. The CDR3 DNA reads TGCGCCAGCAGCTTCACAGGGGCGGGTCAAGAGACCCAGTACTTC.

The rearrangement links TRBV7-4 to TRBJ1-6, with D possibly matching TRBD1 (6 bases). Trimming pared 3 bases from V and 6 bases from J, leaving 12 bases between. The germline V gene encodes CDR1 SGHVT and CDR2 SQSDAQ. The CDR3 extends over 15 amino acids. The CDR3 DNA sequence: TGTGCCAGCAGCTTCGGGGGGGGCTTTAATTCACCCCTCCACTTT. Amino acid sequence: CASSFGGGFNSPLHF.

The CDR3 region is CASRMNTGELFF. CDR3 DNA: TGTGCCAGCAGGATGAACACCGGGGAGCTGTTTTTT. This rearrangement joins TRBV6-1 to TRBJ2-2, with no clear D. The CDR3 is 12 residues long. V was cut by 6 bases and J by 1 base, with 3 bases left in between. Germline-derived CDR1 and CDR2 are MNHNS and SASEGT.

The chain links TRBV7-9 to TRBJ1-1; D gene uncertain. Germline V gene data show CDR1 as SEHNR and CDR2 as FQNEAQ (reference sequence). CDR3 length: 12 residues. V gave up 5 bases and J gave up 6 bases, with 10 bases separating them. CDR3 protein: CASSPQVAEAFF. The CDR3 nucleotides are TGTGCCAGCAGCCCCCAGGTTGCTGAAGCTTTCTTT.

This clonotype has only a few counts. The rearrangement uses TRBV4-2 and TRBJ2-7, with no clear D. CDR1 and CDR2 from the germline V gene are LGHNA and YNFKEQ. This CDR3 region has 16 residues. V lost 0 bases, J lost 6 bases, and 18 bases lay in between. The CDR3 is CASSQEESILSPEQYF. The CDR3 DNA is TGTGCCAGCAGCCAAGAAGAGTCGATCCTGAGCCCCGAGCAGTACTTC.

This clonotype has a handful of counts. The chain combines TRBV29-1 with TRBJ2-2; D is possibly TRBD2 (7 bases). The length of the CDR3 is 15 residues. Germline loops: CDR1 SQVTM, CDR2 ANQGSEA. V lost 7 bases and J lost 4, with 19 bases in between. CDR3 in amino acids: CSALSGGRITGELFF. The CDR3 DNA follows: TGCAGCGCCCTATCCGGGGGGCGCATCACCGGGGAGCTGTTTTTT.

This clonotype showed up just a few times. The rearrangement links TRBV7-6 to TRBJ2-1; 7 positions match TRBD1. V lost 0 bases to trimming and J lost 4 bases; unmatched junction nucleotides: 6. The CDR3 runs 16 residues. Germline V gives CDR1 SGHVS, CDR2 FNYEAQ. CDR3 region: CASSLARGGGYNEQFF. The CDR3 DNA reads TGTGCCAGCAGCTTAGCGCGAGGGGGCGGGTACAATGAGCAGTTCTTC.